What follows is one T cell receptor beta chain and its context. Other nucleotide sequences in the sample specify the same CDR3. This entry comes from a study of shared clonotypes between healthy human individuals. V dropped 0 bases and J dropped 3 bases, with 0 bases sitting between them. This CDR3 has 12 amino acids. CDR1 and CDR2 from the germline V gene are LNHDA and SQIVND (reference sequence). Naive-designated CD8 cells lacked CD45RO, were positively enriched for CCR7, and omitted terminally differentiated effector memory CD45RA+ cells. The repertoire was sequenced with immunoSEQ multiplex PCR; TCRdb's copy has only in-frame clones and lacks some. This repertoire shows under 2,000,000 clones, about 95% found once; its top ten account for 1.2%.

This chain joins TRBV19 and TRBJ2-1; D gene ambiguous. The sample comprised naive CD8+ T cells sorted from blood. The sequence derives from a young man in good health. This CDR3 is CASSIDYNEQFF. The CDR3 DNA reads TGTGCCAGTAGTATAGACTACAATGAGCAGTTCTTC.